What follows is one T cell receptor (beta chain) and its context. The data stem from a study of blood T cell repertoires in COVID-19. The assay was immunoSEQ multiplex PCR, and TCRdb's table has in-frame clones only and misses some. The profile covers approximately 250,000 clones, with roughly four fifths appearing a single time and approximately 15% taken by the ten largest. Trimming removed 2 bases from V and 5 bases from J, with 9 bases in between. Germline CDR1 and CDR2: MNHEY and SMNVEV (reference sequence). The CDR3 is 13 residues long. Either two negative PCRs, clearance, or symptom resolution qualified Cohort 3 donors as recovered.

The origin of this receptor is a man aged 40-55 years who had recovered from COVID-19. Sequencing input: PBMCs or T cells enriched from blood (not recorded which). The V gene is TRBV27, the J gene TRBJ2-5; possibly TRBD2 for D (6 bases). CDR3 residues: CASSLAGRETQYF. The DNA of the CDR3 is TGTGCCAGCAGTTTAGCGGGAAGGGAGACCCAGTACTTC.